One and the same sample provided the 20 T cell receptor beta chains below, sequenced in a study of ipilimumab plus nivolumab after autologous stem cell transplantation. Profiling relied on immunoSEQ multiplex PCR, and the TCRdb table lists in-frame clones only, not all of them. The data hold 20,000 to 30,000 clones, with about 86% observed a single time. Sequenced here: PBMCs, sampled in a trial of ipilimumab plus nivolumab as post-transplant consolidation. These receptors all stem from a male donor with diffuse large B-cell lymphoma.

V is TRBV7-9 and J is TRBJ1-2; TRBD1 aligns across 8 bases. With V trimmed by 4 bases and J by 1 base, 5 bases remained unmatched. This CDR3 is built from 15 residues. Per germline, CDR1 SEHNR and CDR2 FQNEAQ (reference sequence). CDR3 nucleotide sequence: TGTGCCAGCAGCTCGCCGGGACAGGTTAACTATGGCTACACCTTC. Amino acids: CASSSPGQVNYGYTF.

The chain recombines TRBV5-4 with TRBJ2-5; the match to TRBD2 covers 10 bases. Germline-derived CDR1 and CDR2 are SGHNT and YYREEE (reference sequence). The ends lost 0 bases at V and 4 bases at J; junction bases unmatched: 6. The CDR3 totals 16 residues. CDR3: CASSLDPSGGRETQYF. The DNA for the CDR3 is TGTGCCAGCAGCTTGGACCCTAGCGGGGGACGAGAGACCCAGTACTTC. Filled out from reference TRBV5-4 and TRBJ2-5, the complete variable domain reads ETGVTQSPTHLIKTRGQQVTLRCSSQSGHNTVSWYQQALGQGPQFIFQYYREEENGRGNFPPRFSGLQFPNYSSELNVNALELDDSALYLCASSLDPSGGRETQYFGPGTRLLVL.

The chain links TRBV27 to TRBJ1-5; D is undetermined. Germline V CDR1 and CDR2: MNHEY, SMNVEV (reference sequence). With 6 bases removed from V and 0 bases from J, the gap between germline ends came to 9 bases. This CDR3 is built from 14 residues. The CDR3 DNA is TGTGCCAGCAGGCGCGGAGATAGCAATCAGCCCCAGCATTTT. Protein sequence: CASRRGDSNQPQHF.

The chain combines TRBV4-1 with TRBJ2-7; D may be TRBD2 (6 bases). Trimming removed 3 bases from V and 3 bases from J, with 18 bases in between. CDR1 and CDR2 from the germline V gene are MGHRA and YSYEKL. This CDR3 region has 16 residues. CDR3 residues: CASSQDPSGTVYEQYF. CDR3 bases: TGCGCCAGCAGCCAGGATCCATCGGGGACTGTCTACGAGCAGTACTTC.

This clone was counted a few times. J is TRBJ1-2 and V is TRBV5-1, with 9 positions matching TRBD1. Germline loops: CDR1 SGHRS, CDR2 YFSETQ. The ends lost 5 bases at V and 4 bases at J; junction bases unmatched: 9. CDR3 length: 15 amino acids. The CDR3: CASRPGQGRLYGYTF. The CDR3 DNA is TGCGCCAGCAGACCAGGACAGGGGAGACTCTATGGCTACACCTTC.

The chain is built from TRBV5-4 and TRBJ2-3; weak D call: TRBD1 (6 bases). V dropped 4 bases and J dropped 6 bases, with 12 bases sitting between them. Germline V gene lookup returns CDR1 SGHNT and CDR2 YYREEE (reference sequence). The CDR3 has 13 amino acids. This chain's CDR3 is CASSEPGDDTQYF. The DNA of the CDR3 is TGTGCCAGCAGCGAACCAGGGGATGATACGCAGTATTTT.

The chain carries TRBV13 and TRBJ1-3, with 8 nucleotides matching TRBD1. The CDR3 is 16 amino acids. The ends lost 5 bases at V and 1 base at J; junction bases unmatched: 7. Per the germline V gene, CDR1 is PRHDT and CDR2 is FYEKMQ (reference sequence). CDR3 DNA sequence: TGTGCCAGCAGCATACCGACAGGGGAGTCTGGAAACACCATATATTTT. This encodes CASSIPTGESGNTIYF. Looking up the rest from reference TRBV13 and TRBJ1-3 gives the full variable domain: AAGVIQSPRHLIKEKRETATLKCYPIPRHDTVYWYQQGPGQDPQFLISFYEKMQSDKGSIPDRFSAQQFSDYHSELNMSSLELGDSALYFCASSIPTGESGNTIYFGEGSWLTVV.

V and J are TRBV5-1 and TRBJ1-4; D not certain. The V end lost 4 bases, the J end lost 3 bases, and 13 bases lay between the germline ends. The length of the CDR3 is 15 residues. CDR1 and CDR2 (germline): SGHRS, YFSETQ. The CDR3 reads CASSDPGSANEKLFF. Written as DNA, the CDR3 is TGCGCCAGCAGCGACCCAGGATCGGCTAATGAAAAACTGTTTTTT.

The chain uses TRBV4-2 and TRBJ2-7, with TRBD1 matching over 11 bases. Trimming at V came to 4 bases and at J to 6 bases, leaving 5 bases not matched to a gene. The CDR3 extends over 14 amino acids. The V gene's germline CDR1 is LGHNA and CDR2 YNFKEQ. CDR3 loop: CASSLPGTGGEQYF. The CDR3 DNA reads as TGTGCCAGCAGCCTTCCTGGGACAGGGGGCGAGCAGTACTTC.

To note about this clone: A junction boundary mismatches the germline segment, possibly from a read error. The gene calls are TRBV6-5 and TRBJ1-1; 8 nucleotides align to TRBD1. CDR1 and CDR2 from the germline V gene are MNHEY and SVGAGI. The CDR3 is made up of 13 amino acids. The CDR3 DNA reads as TGTGCCAGCTCACGGACAGGGACGGCCACGAGAACTTTT. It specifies CASSRTGTATRTF.

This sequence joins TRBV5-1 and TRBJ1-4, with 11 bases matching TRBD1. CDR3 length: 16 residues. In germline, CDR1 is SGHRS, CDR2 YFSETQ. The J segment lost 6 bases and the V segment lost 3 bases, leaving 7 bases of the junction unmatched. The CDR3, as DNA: TGCGCCAGCAGCTGGCGCCGGGACAGGGGGGATGAAAAACTGTTTTTT. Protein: CASSWRRDRGDEKLFF.

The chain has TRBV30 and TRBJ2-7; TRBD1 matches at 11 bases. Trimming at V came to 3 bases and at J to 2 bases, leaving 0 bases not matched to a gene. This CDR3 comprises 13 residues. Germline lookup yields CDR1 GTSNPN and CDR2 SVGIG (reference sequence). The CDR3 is CAWRGQGAYEQYF. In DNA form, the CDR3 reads TGTGCCTGGAGGGGACAGGGGGCCTACGAGCAGTACTTC.

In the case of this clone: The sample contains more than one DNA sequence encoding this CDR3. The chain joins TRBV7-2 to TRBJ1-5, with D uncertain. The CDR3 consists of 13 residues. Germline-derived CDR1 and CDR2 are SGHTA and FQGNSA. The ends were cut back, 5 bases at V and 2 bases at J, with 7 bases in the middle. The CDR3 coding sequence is TGTGCCAGCAGCGTCCAAGGCAATCAGCCCCAGCATTTT. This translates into CASSVQGNQPQHF.

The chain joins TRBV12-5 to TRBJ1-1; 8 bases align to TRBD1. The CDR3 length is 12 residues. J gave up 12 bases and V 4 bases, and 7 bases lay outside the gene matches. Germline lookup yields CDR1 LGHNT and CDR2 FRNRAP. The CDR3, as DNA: TGTGCTAGTGGTTCCGGGGACAGGATGTCTTTCTTT. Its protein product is CASGSGDRMSFF.

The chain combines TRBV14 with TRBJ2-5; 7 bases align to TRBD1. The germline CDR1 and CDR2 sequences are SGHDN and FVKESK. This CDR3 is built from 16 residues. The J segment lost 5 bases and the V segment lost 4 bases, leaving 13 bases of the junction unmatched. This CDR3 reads CASSPRLGQGDETQYF. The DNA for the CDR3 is TGTGCCAGCAGCCCCAGGTTGGGCCAGGGGGATGAGACCCAGTACTTC.

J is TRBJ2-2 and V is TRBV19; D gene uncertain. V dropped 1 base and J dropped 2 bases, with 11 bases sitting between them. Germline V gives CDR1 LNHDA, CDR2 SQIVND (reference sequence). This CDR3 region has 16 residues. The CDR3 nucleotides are TGTGCCAGTAGTATAGGGAACATCCTTAACACCGGGGAGCTGTTTTTT. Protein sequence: CASSIGNILNTGELFF. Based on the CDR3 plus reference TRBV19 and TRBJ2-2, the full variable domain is DGGITQSPKYLFRKEGQNVTLSCEQNLNHDAMYWYRQDPGQGLRLIYYSQIVNDFQKGDIAEGYSVSREKKESFPLTVTSAQKNPTAFYLCASSIGNILNTGELFFGEGSRLTVL.

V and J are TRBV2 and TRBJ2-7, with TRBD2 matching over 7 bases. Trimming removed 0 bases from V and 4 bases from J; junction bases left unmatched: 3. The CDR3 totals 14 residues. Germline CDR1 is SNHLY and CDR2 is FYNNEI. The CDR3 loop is CASSEASGVYEQYF. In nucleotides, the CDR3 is TGTGCCAGCAGTGAAGCCAGCGGGGTATACGAGCAGTACTTC.

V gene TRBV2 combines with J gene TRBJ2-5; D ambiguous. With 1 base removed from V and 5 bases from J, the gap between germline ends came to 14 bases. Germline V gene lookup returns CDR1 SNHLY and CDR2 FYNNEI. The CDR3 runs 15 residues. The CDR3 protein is CASSEDESMTETQYF. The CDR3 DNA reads TGTGCCAGCAGTGAAGACGAGAGTATGACTGAGACCCAGTACTTC. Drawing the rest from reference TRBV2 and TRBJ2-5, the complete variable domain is EPEVTQTPSHQVTQMGQEVILRCVPISNHLYFYWYRQILGQKVEFLVSFYNNEISEKSEIFDDQFSVERPDGSNFTLKIRSTKLEDSAMYFCASSEDESMTETQYFGPGTRLLVL.

The CDR3 nucleotides are TGTGCCAGCAGCCGCGAGACCCAGTACTTC. This translates into CASSRETQYF. The V gene is TRBV7-9, the J gene TRBJ2-5; D is unresolved. From germline, CDR1 is SEHNR and CDR2 FQNEAQ (reference sequence). V lost 5 bases and J 5 bases, leaving 3 bases between the germline ends. This CDR3 comprises 10 residues.

This CDR3 is CASSHRREGGYEQYF. The CDR3 DNA sequence: TGTGCCAGCAGCCACCGAAGGGAGGGAGGTTACGAGCAGTACTTC. The chain links TRBV14 to TRBJ2-7, with 7 bases fitting TRBD2. The J segment lost 4 bases and the V segment lost 3 bases, leaving 9 bases of the junction unmatched. CDR3 size: 15 residues. Germline V gives CDR1 SGHDN, CDR2 FVKESK.